This T cell receptor beta chain is drawn from a study of blood T cell repertoires in COVID-19. Study at large: Samples of COVID-19 (acute and convalescent) were obtained from the United States, Italy and Spain. T cells, B-cell-depleted T cells, or PBMCs supplied cDNA or gDNA.

V gave up 5 bases and J gave up 7 bases, with 21 bases separating them. The CDR3 extends over 14 amino acids. The germline CDR1 and CDR2 sequences are SQVTM and ANQGSEA. Authors' methods: Reference gene primer amplification gave nucleated cell count estimates. Sequenced by immunoSEQ multiplex PCR; TCRdb stores in-frame clones only, minus some. V and J calls and clone size are those listed in that table; D and trimming were worked out from the DNA. The repertoire holds 250,000 or so clones, with around nine tenths as singletons. The sample was peripheral blood. The TCR comes from a man aged 40-49 years with active or convalescent COVID-19. This rearrangement joins TRBV29-1 to TRBJ2-7; weak D call: TRBD1 (5 bases). The CDR3 loop is CSVRTQGAQGEQYF. DNA of the CDR3: TGCAGCGTTCGGACGCAAGGGGCGCAAGGGGAGCAGTACTTC.